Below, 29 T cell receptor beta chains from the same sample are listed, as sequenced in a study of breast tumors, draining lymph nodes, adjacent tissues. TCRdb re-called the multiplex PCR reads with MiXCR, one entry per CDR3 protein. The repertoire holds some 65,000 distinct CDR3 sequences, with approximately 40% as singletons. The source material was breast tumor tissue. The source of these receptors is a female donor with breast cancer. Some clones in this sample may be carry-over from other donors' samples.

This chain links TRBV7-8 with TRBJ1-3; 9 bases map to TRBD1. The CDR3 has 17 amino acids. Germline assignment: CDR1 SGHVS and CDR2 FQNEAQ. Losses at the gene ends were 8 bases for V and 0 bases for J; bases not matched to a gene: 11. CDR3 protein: CASGQGTGSYSGNTIYF. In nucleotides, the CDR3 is TGTGCCAGCGGCCAGGGGACAGGGAGCTACTCTGGAAACACCATATATTTT.

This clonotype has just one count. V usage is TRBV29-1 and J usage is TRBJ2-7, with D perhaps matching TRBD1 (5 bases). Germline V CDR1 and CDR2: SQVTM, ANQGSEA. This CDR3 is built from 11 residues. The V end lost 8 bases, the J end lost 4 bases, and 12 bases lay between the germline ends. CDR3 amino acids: CSLGVMYEQYF. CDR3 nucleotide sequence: TGCAGCTTAGGGGTTATGTACGAGCAGTACTTC.

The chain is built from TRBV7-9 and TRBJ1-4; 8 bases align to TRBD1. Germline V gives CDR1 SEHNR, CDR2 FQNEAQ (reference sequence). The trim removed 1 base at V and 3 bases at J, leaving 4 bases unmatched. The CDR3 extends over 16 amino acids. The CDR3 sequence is CASSLGGQGSNEKLFF. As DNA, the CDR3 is TGTGCCAGCAGCTTAGGAGGACAGGGATCTAATGAAAAACTGTTTTTT.

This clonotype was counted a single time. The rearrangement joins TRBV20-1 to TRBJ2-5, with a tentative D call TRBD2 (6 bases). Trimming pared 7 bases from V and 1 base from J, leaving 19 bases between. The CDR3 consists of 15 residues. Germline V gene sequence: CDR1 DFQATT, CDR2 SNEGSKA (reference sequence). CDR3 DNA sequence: TGCAGTGTCAGCAGTTTGGAGACTAGCCAAGAGACCCAGTACTTC. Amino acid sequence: CSVSSLETSQETQYF.

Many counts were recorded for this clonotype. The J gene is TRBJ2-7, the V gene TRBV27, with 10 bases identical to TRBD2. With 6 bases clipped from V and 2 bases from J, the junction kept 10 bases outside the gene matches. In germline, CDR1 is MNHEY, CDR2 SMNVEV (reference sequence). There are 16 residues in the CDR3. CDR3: CASRGGIAGGTYEQYF. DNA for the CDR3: TGTGCCAGCAGAGGGGGGATAGCGGGAGGCACCTACGAGCAGTACTTC.

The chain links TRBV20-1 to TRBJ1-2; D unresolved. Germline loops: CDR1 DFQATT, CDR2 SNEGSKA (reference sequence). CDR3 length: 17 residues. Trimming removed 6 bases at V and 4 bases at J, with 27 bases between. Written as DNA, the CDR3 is TGCAGTGCAAGTCGGACTAGCGGGAGGATCGGGGTCTATGGCTACACCTTC. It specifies CSASRTSGRIGVYGYTF.

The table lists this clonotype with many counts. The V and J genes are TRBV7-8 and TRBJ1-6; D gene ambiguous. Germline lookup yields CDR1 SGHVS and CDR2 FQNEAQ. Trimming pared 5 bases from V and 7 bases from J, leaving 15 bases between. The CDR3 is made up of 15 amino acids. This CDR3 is CASSPPRFGNSPLHF. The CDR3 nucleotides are TGTGCCAGCAGCCCACCTCGGTTTGGGAATTCACCCCTCCACTTT.

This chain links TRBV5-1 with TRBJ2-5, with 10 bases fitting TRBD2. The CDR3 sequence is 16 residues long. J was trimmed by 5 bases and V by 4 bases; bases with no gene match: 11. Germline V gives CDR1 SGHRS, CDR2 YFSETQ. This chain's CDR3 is CASSLGTSAADETQYF. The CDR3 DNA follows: TGCGCCAGCAGCCTCGGGACTAGCGCCGCCGATGAGACCCAGTACTTC.

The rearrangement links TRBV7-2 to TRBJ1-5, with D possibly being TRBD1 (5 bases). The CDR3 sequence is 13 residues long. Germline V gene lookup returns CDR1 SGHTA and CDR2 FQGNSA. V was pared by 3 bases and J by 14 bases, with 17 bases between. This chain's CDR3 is CASSFERGPYEHF. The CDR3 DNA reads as TGTGCCAGCAGCTTCGAACGGGGACCCTACGAGCATTTT.

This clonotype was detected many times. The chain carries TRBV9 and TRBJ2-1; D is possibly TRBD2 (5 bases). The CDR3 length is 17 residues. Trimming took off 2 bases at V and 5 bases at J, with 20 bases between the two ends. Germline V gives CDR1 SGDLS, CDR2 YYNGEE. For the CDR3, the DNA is TGTGCCAGCAGCGTGGGAGAGTACCGATTGGAAGACAATGAGCAGTTCTTC. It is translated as CASSVGEYRLEDNEQFF.

CDR3 amino acids: CASSSPSGGAGTQYF. Written as DNA, the CDR3 is TGTGCCAGCAGCAGTCCTAGCGGGGGAGCAGGTACGCAGTATTTT. This chain connects TRBV7-7 to TRBJ2-3, with 10 bases fitting TRBD2. CDR3 length: 15 residues. J was trimmed by 8 bases and V by 5 bases; bases with no gene match: 10. Germline-derived CDR1 and CDR2 are SSHAT and FNYEAQ (reference sequence).

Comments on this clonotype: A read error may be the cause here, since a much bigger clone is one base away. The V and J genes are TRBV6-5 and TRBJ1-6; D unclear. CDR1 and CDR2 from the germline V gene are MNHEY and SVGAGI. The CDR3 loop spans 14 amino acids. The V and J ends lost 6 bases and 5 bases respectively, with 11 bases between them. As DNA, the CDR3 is TGTGCCAGCAGGCCAACAGACCATAATTCACCCCTCCACTTT. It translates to CASRPTDHNSPLHF.

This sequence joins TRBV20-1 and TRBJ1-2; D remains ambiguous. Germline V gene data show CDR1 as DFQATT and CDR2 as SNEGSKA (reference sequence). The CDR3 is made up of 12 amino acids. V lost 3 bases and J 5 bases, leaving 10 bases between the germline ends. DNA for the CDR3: TGCAGTGCTAGTAAGGGAGAATATGGCTACACCTTC. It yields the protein CSASKGEYGYTF.

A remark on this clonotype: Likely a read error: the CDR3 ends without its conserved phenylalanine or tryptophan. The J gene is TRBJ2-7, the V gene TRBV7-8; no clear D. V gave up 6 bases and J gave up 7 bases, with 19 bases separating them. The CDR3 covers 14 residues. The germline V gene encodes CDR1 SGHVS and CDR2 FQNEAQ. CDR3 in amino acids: CASSPRVASWEQYL. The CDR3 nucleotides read TGTGCCAGCAGTCCCCGGGTGGCTTCGTGGGAGCAGTACCTC.

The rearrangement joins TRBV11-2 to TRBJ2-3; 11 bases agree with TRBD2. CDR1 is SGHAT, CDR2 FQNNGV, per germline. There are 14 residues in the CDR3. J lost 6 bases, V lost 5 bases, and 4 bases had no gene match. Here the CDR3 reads CASSEGLAADTQYF. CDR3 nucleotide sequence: TGTGCCAGCAGCGAGGGACTAGCGGCGGATACGCAGTATTTT.

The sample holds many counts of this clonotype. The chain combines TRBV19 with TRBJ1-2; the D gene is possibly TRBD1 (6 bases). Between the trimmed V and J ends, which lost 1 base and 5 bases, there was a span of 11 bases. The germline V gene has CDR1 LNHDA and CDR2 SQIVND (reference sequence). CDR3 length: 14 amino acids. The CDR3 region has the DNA TGTGCCAGTAGTATAGGAGGGGGAAGTTATGGCTACACCTTC. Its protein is CASSIGGGSYGYTF.

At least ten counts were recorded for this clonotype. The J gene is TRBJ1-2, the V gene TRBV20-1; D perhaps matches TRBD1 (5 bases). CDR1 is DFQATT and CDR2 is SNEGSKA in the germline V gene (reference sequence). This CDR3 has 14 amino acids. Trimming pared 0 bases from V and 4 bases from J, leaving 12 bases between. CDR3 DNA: TGCAGTGCTAGAGATACCAGGGCCACCTATGGCTACACCTTC. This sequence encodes CSARDTRATYGYTF.

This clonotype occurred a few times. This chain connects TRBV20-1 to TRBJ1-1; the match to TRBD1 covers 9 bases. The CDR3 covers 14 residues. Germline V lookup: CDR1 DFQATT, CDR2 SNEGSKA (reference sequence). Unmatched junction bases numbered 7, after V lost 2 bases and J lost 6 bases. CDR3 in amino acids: CSARLPGQGPEAFF. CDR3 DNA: TGCAGTGCTAGACTACCAGGACAGGGGCCTGAAGCTTTCTTT.

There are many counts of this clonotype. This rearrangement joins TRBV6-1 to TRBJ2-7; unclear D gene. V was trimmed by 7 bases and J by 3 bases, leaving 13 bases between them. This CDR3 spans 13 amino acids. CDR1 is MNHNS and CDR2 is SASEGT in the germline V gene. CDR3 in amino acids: CASMGEWDYEQYF. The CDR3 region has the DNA TGTGCCAGCATGGGCGAGTGGGACTACGAGCAGTACTTC.

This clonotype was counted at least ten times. CDR3 amino acids: CASSLTLGANTGELFF. The CDR3 DNA follows: TGTGCCAGCAGTCTAACTCTCGGGGCGAACACCGGGGAGCTGTTTTTT. The chain uses TRBV6-6 and TRBJ2-2, with a weak D call TRBD2 (5 bases). CDR3 length equals 16 residues. V was clipped by 5 bases and J by 0 bases, with 13 bases between them. Germline CDR1 and CDR2: MNHNY and SVGAGI (reference sequence).

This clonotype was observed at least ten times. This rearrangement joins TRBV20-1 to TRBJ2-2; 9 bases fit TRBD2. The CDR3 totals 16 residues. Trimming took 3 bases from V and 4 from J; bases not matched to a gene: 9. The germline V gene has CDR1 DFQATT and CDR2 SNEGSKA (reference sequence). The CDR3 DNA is TGCAGTGCTAGCTTGGCGGGAGGGTATGGCACCGGGGAGCTGTTTTTT. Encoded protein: CSASLAGGYGTGELFF.

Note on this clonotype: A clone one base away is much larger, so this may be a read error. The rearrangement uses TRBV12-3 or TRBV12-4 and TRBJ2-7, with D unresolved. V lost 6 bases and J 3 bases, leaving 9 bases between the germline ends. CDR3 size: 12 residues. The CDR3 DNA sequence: TGTGCCAGCAGCTGCACCGTCTACGAGCAGTACTTC. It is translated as CASSCTVYEQYF.

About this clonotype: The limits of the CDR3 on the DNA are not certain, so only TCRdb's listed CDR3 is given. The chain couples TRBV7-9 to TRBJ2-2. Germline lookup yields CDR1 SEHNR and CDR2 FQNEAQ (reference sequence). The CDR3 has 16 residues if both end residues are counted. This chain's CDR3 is CASSLHNEQFFGELFF.

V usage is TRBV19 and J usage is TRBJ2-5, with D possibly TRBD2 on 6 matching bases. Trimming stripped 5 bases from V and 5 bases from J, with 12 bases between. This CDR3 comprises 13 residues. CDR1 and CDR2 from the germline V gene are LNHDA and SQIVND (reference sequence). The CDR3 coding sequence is TGTGCCAGTAGTGGAGGAGGGAGGGAGACCCAGTACTTC. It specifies CASSGGGRETQYF.

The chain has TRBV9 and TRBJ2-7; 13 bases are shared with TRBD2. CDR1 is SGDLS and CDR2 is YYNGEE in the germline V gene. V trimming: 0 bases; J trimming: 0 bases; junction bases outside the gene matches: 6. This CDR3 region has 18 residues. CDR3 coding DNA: TGTGCCAGCAGCGTAGGGCTGGGACTAGCGGGGAGCTCCTACGAGCAGTACTTC. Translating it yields CASSVGLGLAGSSYEQYF.

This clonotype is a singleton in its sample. The CDR3 spells CASSHGKGLAGAEQFF. CDR3 sequence (DNA): TGTGCCAGCAGTCACGGCAAGGGACTAGCGGGAGCTGAGCAGTTCTTC. This chain links TRBV6-5 with TRBJ2-1; 14 bases fit TRBD2. The CDR3 has 16 residues. V lost 5 bases, J lost 9 bases, and 9 bases stayed unmatched. Germline V CDR1 and CDR2: MNHEY, SVGAGI.

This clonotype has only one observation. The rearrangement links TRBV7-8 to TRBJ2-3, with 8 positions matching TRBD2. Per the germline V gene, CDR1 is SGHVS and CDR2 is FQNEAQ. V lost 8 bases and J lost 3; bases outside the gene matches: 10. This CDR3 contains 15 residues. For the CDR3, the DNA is TGTGCCAGCGGGCCCATAGCGGGACTGACAGATACGCAGTATTTT. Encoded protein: CASGPIAGLTDTQYF.

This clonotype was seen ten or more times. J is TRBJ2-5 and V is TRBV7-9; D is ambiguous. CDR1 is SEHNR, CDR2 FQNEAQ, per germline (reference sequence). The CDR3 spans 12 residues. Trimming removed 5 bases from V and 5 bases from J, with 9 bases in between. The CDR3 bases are TGTGCCAGCAGCCCCCAATGGGAGACCCAGTACTTC. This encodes CASSPQWETQYF.

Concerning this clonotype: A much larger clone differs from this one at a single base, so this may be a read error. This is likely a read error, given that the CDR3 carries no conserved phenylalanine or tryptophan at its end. The CDR3 protein is CAWSVLHLLYGYTL. DNA for the CDR3: TGTGCCTGGAGTGTTTTGCACTTACTCTATGGCTACACCCTC. The chain recombines TRBV30 with TRBJ1-2, with unresolved D. The CDR3 is made up of 14 amino acids. The germline V and J ends were trimmed by 0 bases and 4 bases, with 12 bases remaining between them. Germline loops: CDR1 GTSNPN, CDR2 SVGIG (reference sequence).